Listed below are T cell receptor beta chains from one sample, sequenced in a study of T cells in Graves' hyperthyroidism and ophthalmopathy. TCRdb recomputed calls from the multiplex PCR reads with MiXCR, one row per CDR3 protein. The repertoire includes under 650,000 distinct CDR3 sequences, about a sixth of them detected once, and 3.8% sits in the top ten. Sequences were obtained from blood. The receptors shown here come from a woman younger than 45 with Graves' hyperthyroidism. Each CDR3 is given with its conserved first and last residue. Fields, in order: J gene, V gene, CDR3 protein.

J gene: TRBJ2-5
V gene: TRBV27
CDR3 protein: CASSFTSDQETQYF

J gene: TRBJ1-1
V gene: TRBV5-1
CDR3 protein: CASSWMGQGANTEAFF

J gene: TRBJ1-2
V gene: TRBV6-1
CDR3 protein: CASSSRDRVGYTF

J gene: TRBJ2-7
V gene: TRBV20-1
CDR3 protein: CSAYPTRGAYEQYF

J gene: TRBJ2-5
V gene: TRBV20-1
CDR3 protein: CSAGTVGVGETQYF

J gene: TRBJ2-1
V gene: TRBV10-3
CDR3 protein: CAISLFTEQFF

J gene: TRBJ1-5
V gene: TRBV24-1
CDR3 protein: CATGGTDSNQPQHF

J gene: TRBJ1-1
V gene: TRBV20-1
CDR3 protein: CSARHGQAHKAFF

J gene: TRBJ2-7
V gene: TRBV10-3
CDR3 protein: CAISDPGTGGYEQYF

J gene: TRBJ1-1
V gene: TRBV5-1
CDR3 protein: CASSLADRLEAFF

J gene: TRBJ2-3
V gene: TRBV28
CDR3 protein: CASSLSLAGGHTDTQYF

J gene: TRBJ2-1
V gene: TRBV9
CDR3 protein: CASSVPGLAGNEQFF

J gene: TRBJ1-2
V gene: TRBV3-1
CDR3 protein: CASSRRDSDGYTF

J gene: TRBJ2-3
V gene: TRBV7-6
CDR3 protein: CASSLEVATSGRSADTQYF

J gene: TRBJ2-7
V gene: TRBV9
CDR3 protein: CASSVSPSKEQYF

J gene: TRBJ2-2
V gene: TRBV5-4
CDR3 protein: CASSRSSSGRYTGELFF

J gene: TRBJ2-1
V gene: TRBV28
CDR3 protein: CASSFVGQGINNEQFF

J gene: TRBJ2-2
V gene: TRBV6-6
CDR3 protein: CASSYLSSGGELFF

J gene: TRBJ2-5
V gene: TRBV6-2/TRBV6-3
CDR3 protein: CASSQNRARETQYF

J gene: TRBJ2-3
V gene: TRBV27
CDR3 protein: CASSFSGVTDTQYF

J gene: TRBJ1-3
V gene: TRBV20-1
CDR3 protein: CSASKTAIPGNTIYF

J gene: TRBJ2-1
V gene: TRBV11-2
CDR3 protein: CASSFPREQFF

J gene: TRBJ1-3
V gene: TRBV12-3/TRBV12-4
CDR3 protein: CASSDQGFSGNTIYF

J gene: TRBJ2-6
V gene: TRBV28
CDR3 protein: CASRTESSGANVLTF

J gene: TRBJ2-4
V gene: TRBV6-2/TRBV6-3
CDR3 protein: CASSFILAGGPAKAIQYF

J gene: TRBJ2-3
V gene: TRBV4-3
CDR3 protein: CASSPRFTVDTDTQYF

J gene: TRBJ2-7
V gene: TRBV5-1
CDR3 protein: CASSQTGTGLNEQYF

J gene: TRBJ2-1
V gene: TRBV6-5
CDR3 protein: CASSYSGGKWGEQFF

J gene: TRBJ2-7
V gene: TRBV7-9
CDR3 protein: CASSPQGVPYEQYF

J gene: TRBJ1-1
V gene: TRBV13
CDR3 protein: CASSFPSGTPNTEAFF

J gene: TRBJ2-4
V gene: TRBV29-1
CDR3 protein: CSVDGGPTKNIQYF

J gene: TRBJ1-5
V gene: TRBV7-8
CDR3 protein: CASSSRQGNQPQHF

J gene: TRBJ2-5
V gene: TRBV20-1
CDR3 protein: CSARDRGRETQYF

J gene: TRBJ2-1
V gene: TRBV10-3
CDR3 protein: CAIKAEALYNEQFF

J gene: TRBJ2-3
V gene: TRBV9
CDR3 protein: CASSDRLRTGHWGTDTQYF

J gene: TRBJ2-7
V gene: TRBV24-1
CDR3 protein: CATSDPRDGPYEQYF

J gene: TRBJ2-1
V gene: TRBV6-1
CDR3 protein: CATFGGPYNEQFF

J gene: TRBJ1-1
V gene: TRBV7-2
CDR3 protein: CASSPLTGDTEAFF

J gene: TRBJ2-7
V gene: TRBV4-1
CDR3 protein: CASSQEWTPAYEQYF

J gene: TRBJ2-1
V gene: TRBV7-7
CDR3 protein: CASSPSSSGDSEQFF

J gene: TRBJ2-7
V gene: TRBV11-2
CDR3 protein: CASSLDSVRGGEQYF